A selection of T cell receptor beta chains follows, all from one sample in a study of radiotherapy plus CTLA-4 blockade in lung cancer. Assay: immunoSEQ multiplex PCR; the TCRdb copy retains only in-frame clones and omits some. The sample carries fewer than 75,000 clones, around nine tenths recorded once. The starting material was peripheral blood, obtained from a patient treated with radiotherapy plus ipilimumab. The source is a human donor with non-small cell lung cancer that progressed on radiotherapy plus ipilimumab. Both conserved end residues are part of each CDR3. The order of the fields is J gene, V gene, D gene, clone size, CDR3 DNA, CDR3 protein. A D gene is named only where the DNA matches it firmly. Rows may omit the clone size; those that give it use once, few, many or a size class.

j_call: TRBJ1-4
v_call: TRBV5-1
d_call: -
clone_size: -
cdr3_nt: TGCGCCAGCAGCTTGGACAGGGTCGATGAAAAACTGTTTTTT
cdr3_aa: CASSLDRVDEKLFF

j_call: TRBJ2-5
v_call: TRBV7-3
d_call: -
clone_size: -
cdr3_nt: TGTGCCAGCAGCACCTTAGCTGCTGAGACCCAGTACTTC
cdr3_aa: CASSTLAAETQYF

j_call: TRBJ2-1
v_call: TRBV28
d_call: TRBD1
clone_size: -
cdr3_nt: TGTGCCAGCAAACGGGACAGGGGGTCCAGTGAGCAGTTCTTC
cdr3_aa: CASKRDRGSSEQFF

j_call: TRBJ2-7
v_call: TRBV5-1
d_call: -
clone_size: once
cdr3_nt: TGCGCCAGCAGCCCCGGGACTTACTACGAGCAGTACTTC
cdr3_aa: CASSPGTYYEQYF

j_call: TRBJ2-1
v_call: TRBV4-1
d_call: TRBD1
clone_size: -
cdr3_nt: TGCGCCAGCAGACCCGGGGGACAGGATCCCTACAATGAGCAGTTCTTC
cdr3_aa: CASRPGGQDPYNEQFF

j_call: TRBJ1-2
v_call: TRBV7-9
d_call: TRBD1
clone_size: -
cdr3_nt: TGTGCCAGCAGCTTTGGACAGGGCGGATGGGGCTACACCTTC
cdr3_aa: CASSFGQGGWGYTF

j_call: TRBJ1-1
v_call: TRBV18
d_call: TRBD1
clone_size: once
cdr3_nt: TGTGCCAGCTCACCGTCATCAGGGGGGAACACTGAAGCTTTCTTT
cdr3_aa: CASSPSSGGNTEAFF

j_call: TRBJ1-3
v_call: TRBV15
d_call: -
clone_size: -
cdr3_nt: TGTGCCACCAGCAGAGATCTGTTTGGAAACACCATATATTTT
cdr3_aa: CATSRDLFGNTIYF

j_call: TRBJ1-2
v_call: TRBV9
d_call: TRBD1
clone_size: once
cdr3_nt: TGTGCCAGCAGCGAAGGAACCGGGACAGGGGGCAAGTGGAGGTATGGCTACACCTTC
cdr3_aa: CASSEGTGTGGKWRYGYTF

j_call: TRBJ2-7
v_call: TRBV28
d_call: TRBD2
clone_size: -
cdr3_nt: TGTGCCAGCAGTCGAGCCGGGACTACTTCATTCGAGCAGTACTTC
cdr3_aa: CASSRAGTTSFEQYF